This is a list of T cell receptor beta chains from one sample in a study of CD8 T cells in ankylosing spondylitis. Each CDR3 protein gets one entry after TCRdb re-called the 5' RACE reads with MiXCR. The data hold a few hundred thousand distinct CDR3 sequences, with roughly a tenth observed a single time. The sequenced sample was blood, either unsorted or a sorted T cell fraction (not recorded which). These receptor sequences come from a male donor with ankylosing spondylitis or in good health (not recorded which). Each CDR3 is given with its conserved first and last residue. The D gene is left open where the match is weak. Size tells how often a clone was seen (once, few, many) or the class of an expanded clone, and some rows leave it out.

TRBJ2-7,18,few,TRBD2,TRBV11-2,CASSSGASGTTVGYEQYF,TGTGCCAGCAGCAGCGGGGCTAGCGGGACCACTGTGGGGTACGAGCAGTACTTC
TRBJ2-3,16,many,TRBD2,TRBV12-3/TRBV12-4,CASSTRLAGGRHTQYF,TGTGCCAGCAGTACTCGACTAGCGGGGGGGCGGCATACGCAGTATTTT
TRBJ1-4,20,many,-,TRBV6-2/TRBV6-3,CASSYPLQSQTVVDNEKLFF,TGTGCCAGCAGTTACCCTCTACAGAGCCAGACCGTTGTAGATAATGAAAAACTGTTTTTT
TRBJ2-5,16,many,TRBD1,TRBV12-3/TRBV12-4,CASSLAGGQGKETQYF,TGTGCCAGCAGTTTAGCAGGAGGACAGGGGAAAGAGACCCAGTACTTC
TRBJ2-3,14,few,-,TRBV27,CASSSRGPHDTQYF,TGTGCCAGCAGTTCCCGAGGACCCCACGATACGCAGTATTTT
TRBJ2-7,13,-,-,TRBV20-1,CSASPDTTYEQYF,TGCAGTGCTAGCCCCGACACCACCTACGAGCAGTACTTC
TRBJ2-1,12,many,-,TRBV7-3,CASSFASNEQFF,TGTGCCAGCAGCTTCGCGAGTAATGAGCAGTTCTTC
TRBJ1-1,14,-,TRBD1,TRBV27,CASSLGTGVTEAFF,TGTGCCAGCAGTTTAGGGACAGGGGTGACTGAAGCTTTCTTT
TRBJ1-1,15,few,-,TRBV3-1,CASSLGLSENTEAFF,TGTGCCAGCAGCCTAGGTTTGTCGGAAAACACTGAAGCTTTCTTT
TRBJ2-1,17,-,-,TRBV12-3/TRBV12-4,CASSLVAGGPPGDEQFF,TGTGCCAGCAGTTTAGTTGCCGGGGGGCCCCCAGGGGATGAGCAGTTCTTC
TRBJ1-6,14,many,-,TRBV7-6,CASRFSPGDSPLHF,TGTGCCAGCAGATTCTCCCCAGGGGATTCACCCCTCCACTTT
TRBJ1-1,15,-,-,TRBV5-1,CASSQIQGMNTEAFF,TGCGCCAGCAGCCAAATACAGGGAATGAACACTGAAGCTTTCTTT
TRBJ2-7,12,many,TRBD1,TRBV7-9,CASSWDSYEQYF,TGTGCCAGCAGCTGGGACAGCTACGAGCAGTACTTC
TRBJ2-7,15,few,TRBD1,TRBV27,CASSAPGGPPGEQYF,TGTGCCAGCAGTGCCCCAGGGGGCCCTCCGGGTGAGCAGTACTTC
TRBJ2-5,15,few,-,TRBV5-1,CASSSYPGAQETQYF,TGCGCCAGCAGCTCATATCCTGGGGCCCAAGAGACCCAGTACTTC
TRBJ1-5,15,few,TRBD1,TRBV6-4,CASSDSPGGSQPQHF,TGTGCCAGCAGTGACTCACCAGGGGGTTCTCAGCCCCAGCATTTT
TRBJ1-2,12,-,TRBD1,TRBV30,CAWGTGLNGYTF,TGTGCCTGGGGGACAGGGCTGAATGGCTACACCTTC
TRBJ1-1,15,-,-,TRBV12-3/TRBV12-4,CASSEPGLRNTEAFF,TGTGCCAGCAGTGAACCGGGACTCCGGAACACTGAAGCTTTCTTT
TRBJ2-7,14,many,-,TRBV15,CATSRETYSYEQYF,TGTGCCACCAGCAGAGAAACCTACTCCTACGAGCAGTACTTC
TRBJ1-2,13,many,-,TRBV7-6,CASSSYPRGGYTF,TGTGCCAGCAGCTCTTACCCAAGGGGGGGCTACACCTTC
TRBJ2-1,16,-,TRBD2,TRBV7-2,CASSLEGKRGWDEQFF,TGTGCCAGCAGCTTAGAGGGCAAGCGGGGGTGGGATGAGCAGTTCTTC
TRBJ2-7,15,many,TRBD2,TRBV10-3,CAISQTSGSSYEQYF,TGTGCCATCAGTCAAACTAGCGGGTCCTCCTACGAGCAGTACTTC
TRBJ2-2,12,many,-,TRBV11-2,CASSVDLSTLFF,TGTGCCAGCAGCGTCGACTTGAGCACGCTGTTTTTT
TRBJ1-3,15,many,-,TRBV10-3,CAISGDTDSGNTIYF,TGTGCCATCAGTGGGGACACCGACTCTGGAAACACCATATATTTT
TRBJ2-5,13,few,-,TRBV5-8,CASSLPQAETQYF,TGTGCCAGCAGCTTGCCACAGGCCGAGACCCAGTACTTC
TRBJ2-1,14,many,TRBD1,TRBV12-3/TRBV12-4,CASSRQGQINEQFF,TGTGCCAGCAGCCGACAGGGACAGATCAATGAGCAGTTCTTC
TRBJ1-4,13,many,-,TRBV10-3,CAISETGNEKLFF,TGTGCCATCAGTGAAACAGGGAATGAAAAACTGTTTTTT
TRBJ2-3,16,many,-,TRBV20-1,CSARDLPSQSTDTQYF,TGCAGTGCTAGAGATCTGCCTAGCCAAAGCACAGATACGCAGTATTTT
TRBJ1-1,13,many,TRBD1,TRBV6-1,CASLQGKDTEAFF,TGTGCCAGCCTACAGGGGAAGGACACTGAAGCTTTCTTT
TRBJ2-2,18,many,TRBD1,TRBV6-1,CASNGDRAASANTGELFF,TGTGCCAGCAATGGAGACAGGGCCGCCTCCGCGAACACCGGGGAGCTGTTTTTT
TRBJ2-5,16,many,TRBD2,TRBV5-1,CASSWGLAGSQETQYF,TGCGCCAGCAGCTGGGGACTAGCGGGGTCCCAAGAGACCCAGTACTTC
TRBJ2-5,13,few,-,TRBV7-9,CASRRGFQETQYF,TGTGCCAGCAGGCGAGGGTTCCAAGAGACCCAGTACTTC
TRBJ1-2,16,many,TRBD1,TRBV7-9,CASSSSYRQGFHGYTF,TGTGCCAGCAGCTCGTCCTATAGACAGGGGTTCCATGGCTACACCTTC
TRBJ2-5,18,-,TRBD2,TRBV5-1,CASSLWGLAGGQQETQYF,TGCGCCAGCAGCTTGTGGGGACTAGCGGGGGGACAGCAAGAGACCCAGTACTTC
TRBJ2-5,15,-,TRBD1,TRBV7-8,CASSPRTGGAETQYF,TGTGCCAGCAGCCCGCGGACAGGGGGCGCGGAGACCCAGTACTTC
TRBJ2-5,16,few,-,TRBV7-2,CASSENGNGAWETQYF,TGTGCCAGCAGCGAGAATGGGAATGGGGCCTGGGAGACCCAGTACTTC
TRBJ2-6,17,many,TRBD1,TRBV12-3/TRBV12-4,CASSTGTGDSGANVLTF,TGTGCCAGCAGTACCGGGACAGGGGACTCTGGGGCCAACGTCCTGACTTTC
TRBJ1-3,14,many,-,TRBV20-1,CSARDLATGNTIYF,TGCAGTGCTAGAGATCTTGCGACTGGAAACACCATATATTTT
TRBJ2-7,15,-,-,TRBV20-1,CSADTAEGVLYEQYF,TGCAGTGCTGACACTGCAGAGGGGGTTCTCTACGAGCAGTACTTC
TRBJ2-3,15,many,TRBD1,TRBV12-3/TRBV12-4,CASSPEDRGSDTQYF,TGTGCCAGCAGTCCCGAGGACAGGGGGTCCGATACGCAGTATTTT
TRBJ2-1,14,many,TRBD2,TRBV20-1,CSAYDSGGADEQFF,TGCAGTGCGTACGATAGCGGGGGGGCGGATGAGCAGTTCTTC
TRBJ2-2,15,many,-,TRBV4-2,CASSQERGRSGELFF,TGTGCCAGCAGCCAAGAGAGGGGACGGTCCGGGGAGCTGTTTTTT
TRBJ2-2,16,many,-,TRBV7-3,CASSLNSAGVTGELFF,TGTGCCAGCAGCTTAAATTCGGCAGGGGTCACCGGGGAGCTGTTTTTT
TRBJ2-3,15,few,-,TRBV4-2,CASSQDLWGTDTQYF,TGTGCCAGCAGCCAAGATCTTTGGGGCACAGATACGCAGTATTTT
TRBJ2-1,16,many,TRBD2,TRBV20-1,CSAVTSGGARYNEQFF,TGCAGTGCTGTAACTAGCGGGGGGGCCCGATACAATGAGCAGTTCTTC
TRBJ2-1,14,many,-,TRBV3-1,CASSQDGGPNEQFF,TGTGCCAGCAGCCAAGACGGCGGGCCCAATGAGCAGTTCTTC
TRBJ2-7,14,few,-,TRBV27,CASSWESSSYEQYF,TGTGCCAGCAGTTGGGAAAGCTCTTCCTACGAGCAGTACTTC
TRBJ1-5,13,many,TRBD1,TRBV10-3,CATDRGNNQPQHF,TGTGCCACCGACAGGGGGAACAATCAGCCCCAGCATTTT
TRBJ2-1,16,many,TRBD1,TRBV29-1,CSVVRWGTGGANEQFF,TGCAGCGTTGTGCGGTGGGGGACAGGGGGCGCGAATGAGCAGTTCTTC